This entry concerns a single T cell receptor (beta chain). This sample was included in a study of T cells in Graves' hyperthyroidism and ophthalmopathy. RNA transcripts served as the template for amplifying TCR beta CDR3 regions. TCR CDR3 regions were first amplified by RT-PCR with HTBI primers. TCRdb processed the multiplex PCR reads anew with MiXCR; each CDR3 protein has one entry. Counted here are roughly 570,000 distinct CDR3 sequences, under 60% occurring once; the ten biggest clones make up approximately 7.5%. Germline CDR1 reads SEHNR; CDR2 reads FQNEAQ (reference sequence). V shed 3 bases and J shed 0 bases, with 9 bases lying between them. CDR3 length: 15 amino acids.

The origin of this receptor is a woman aged 18-29 years with Graves' hyperthyroidism. The rearrangement links TRBV7-9 to TRBJ2-1; D unresolved. Sequences were obtained from peripheral blood or thyroid tissue (not recorded which). This CDR3 is CASSFTTVSYNEQFF. The CDR3 DNA reads as TGTGCCAGCAGCTTTACGACGGTCTCCTACAATGAGCAGTTCTTC.